Listed here is a single TCR beta chain. Trimming took off 2 bases at V and 4 bases at J, with 11 bases between the two ends. Germline V gene data show CDR1 as MNHEY and CDR2 as SVGAGI. CDR3 length: 15 amino acids. This record comes from a study of shared T cell receptors in the human thymus. The table came from immunoSEQ multiplex PCR; TCRdb's copy has only in-frame clones and leaves some out. The sample records about 660,000 clones, 70% to 90% being singletons. The sample also formed part of further work on human thymus T cells. That report notes: Corrective surgery for congenital heart defects was being performed on the healthy Finnish infants who were the donors. Thymic resections from corrective heart surgery supplied the tissue. Usage of V and J genes appeared biased in thymic and blood repertoires.

The sequence came from a boy younger than two with a congenital heart defect. The sample comprised thymocytes. The chain joins TRBV6-5 to TRBJ1-4; weak D call: TRBD1 (5 bases). CDR3 coding DNA: TGTGCCAGCAGTTACCGGGGACTGAATAATGAAAAACTGTTTTTT. Translation gives CASSYRGLNNEKLFF.